A single sample is the source of the 20 T cell receptor beta chains below, sequenced in a study of human T cells and chemical hapten exposure. TCRdb ran MiXCR on the RACE reads and lists one entry per CDR3 protein. The sample lists 300,000 to 400,000 distinct CDR3 sequences; 5% to 6.5% were seen once. Time point denoted: pre-sensitization, week 0. The treatment denotes: therapeutic diphenylcyclopropenone sensitization with weekly scalp DPC. This sample comprised whole blood, obtained in connection with sensitization to the hapten diphenylcyclopropenone (DPC). All receptors derive from a woman in her forties or fifties with alopecia areata. Some clones in this sample may be carry-over from other donors' samples.

This clonotype was detected a few times. The chain recombines TRBV6-1 with TRBJ2-7; D is ambiguous. The length of the CDR3 is 12 residues. Trimming stripped 4 bases from V and 4 bases from J, with 8 bases between. Germline CDR1 reads MNHNS; CDR2 reads SASEGT. CDR3 sequence reads: CASSADVYEQYF. The CDR3 DNA is TGTGCCAGCAGTGCGGATGTTTACGAGCAGTACTTC.

This clonotype has a count of ten or more. The chain has TRBV7-8 and TRBJ1-1, with D hard to call. Between the trimmed V and J ends, which lost 5 bases and 6 bases, there was a span of 10 bases. From germline, CDR1 is SGHVS and CDR2 FQNEAQ. This CDR3 is built from 12 residues. CDR3 region: CASSPGGSEAFF. CDR3 coding DNA: TGTGCCAGCAGCCCAGGCGGGTCTGAAGCTTTCTTT.

This clonotype was counted many times. The CDR3 coding sequence is TGTGCCAGCAGTTTAGCGCGTGGACTGGGAGGGCCCAGCAATCAGCCCCAGCATTTT. Amino acid sequence: CASSLARGLGGPSNQPQHF. The V gene is TRBV12-3 or TRBV12-4, the J gene TRBJ1-5; unclear D gene. This CDR3 contains 19 residues. V was clipped by 0 bases and J by 1 base, with 19 bases between them.

The chain couples TRBV7-9 to TRBJ1-5; D may be TRBD1 (5 bases). The V end lost 2 bases, the J end lost 5 bases, and 16 bases lay between the germline ends. The CDR3 runs to 16 residues. Per germline, CDR1 SEHNR and CDR2 FQNEAQ (reference sequence). The CDR3, as DNA: TGTGCCAGCAGCTTAAATCCGGGGCTCGGGGATCAGCCCCAGCATTTT. It codes for CASSLNPGLGDQPQHF.

This clonotype was counted many times. The chain is built from TRBV5-1 and TRBJ1-6, with D unresolved. CDR1 and CDR2 from the germline V gene are SGHRS and YFSETQ. The CDR3 spans 13 residues. V was cut by 2 bases and J by 7 bases, with 7 bases left in between. Here the CDR3 reads CASSLNVNSPLHF. Written as DNA, the CDR3 is TGCGCCAGCAGCTTAAACGTGAATTCACCCCTCCACTTT.

This clonotype was picked up many times. This chain's CDR3 is CASRQGSGPGGYEQYF. Here the CDR3 DNA reads TGCGCCAGCAGGCAGGGGTCGGGCCCTGGGGGGTACGAGCAGTACTTC. The chain links TRBV5-1 to TRBJ2-7; D is perhaps TRBD1 or TRBD2 (6 bases each). CDR3 size: 16 residues. CDR1 SGHRS and CDR2 YFSETQ come from the germline V gene. The V end was cut by 5 bases, the J end by 4 bases, with 22 bases between.

This clonotype was counted between two and nine times. This chain connects TRBV20-1 to TRBJ1-5; 7 bases align to TRBD1. V dropped 5 bases and J dropped 0; count of bases not matched to a gene: 10. The CDR3 loop spans 16 amino acids. The germline V gene has CDR1 DFQATT and CDR2 SNEGSKA (reference sequence). In DNA form, the CDR3 reads TGCAGTGCTTCTTCCCGGGACAGCTATAGCAATCAGCCCCAGCATTTT. This codes for CSASSRDSYSNQPQHF.

The chain uses TRBV21-1 and TRBJ2-3; no check of the table's D call, TRBD1, against the DNA was made. TRBV21-1 is a pseudogene segment. The CDR3 covers 13 residues. CDR3 coding DNA: TGTGCCAGCAGCACCCACAGAGGGCGAACGCAGTATTTT. Translating it yields CASSTHRGRTQYF.

This clonotype was recorded at least ten times. The V gene is TRBV7-8, the J gene TRBJ2-2, with D possibly matching TRBD1 (5 bases). V lost 5 bases and J 0 bases, leaving 13 bases between the germline ends. CDR3 length: 16 amino acids. Germline V lookup: CDR1 SGHVS, CDR2 FQNEAQ. In DNA form, the CDR3 reads TGTGCCAGCAGCCCGTACAGGATCGCGAACACCGGGGAGCTGTTTTTT. Its translation is CASSPYRIANTGELFF.

This clonotype was seen only a few times. The gene calls are TRBV15 and TRBJ1-3, with D uncertain. The CDR3 spans 15 residues. The V end lost 1 base, the J end lost 0 bases, and 7 bases lay between the germline ends. CDR1 is LNHNV and CDR2 is YYDKDF in the germline V gene (reference sequence). The CDR3 DNA reads as TGTGCCACCAGCAGAGGAGGGAGCTCTGGAAACACCATATATTTT. This codes for CATSRGGSSGNTIYF. Together with reference TRBV15 and TRBJ1-3, the CDR3 gives the full variable domain: DAMVIQNPRYQVTQFGKPVTLSCSQTLNHNVMYWYQQKSSQAPKLLFHYYDKDFNNEADTPDNFQSRRPNTSFCFLDIRSPGLGDTAMYLCATSRGGSSGNTIYFGEGSWLTVV.

This clonotype has more than one count but fewer than ten. The genes are TRBV13 and TRBJ2-1, with D perhaps assigned TRBD1 or TRBD2 (5 bases each). Trimming removed 4 bases at V and 10 bases at J, with 11 bases between. Germline V gene lookup returns CDR1 PRHDT and CDR2 FYEKMQ (reference sequence). The CDR3 has 12 residues. DNA for the CDR3: TGTGCCAGCAGCTCCCGGGACGACGAGCAGTTCTTC. This codes for CASSSRDDEQFF. Full variable domain (remainder filled in from reference TRBV13 and TRBJ2-1): AAGVIQSPRHLIKEKRETATLKCYPIPRHDTVYWYQQGPGQDPQFLISFYEKMQSDKGSIPDRFSAQQFSDYHSELNMSSLELGDSALYFCASSSRDDEQFFGPGTRLTVL.

This chain uses TRBV20-1 with TRBJ2-7, with a weak D call TRBD2 (5 bases). The CDR3 loop spans 14 amino acids. The germline V gene encodes CDR1 DFQATT and CDR2 SNEGSKA (reference sequence). Deletions cut 3 bases from V and 2 bases from J, with 14 bases between. The CDR3 reads CSASPLLEPYEQYF. As DNA, the CDR3 is TGCAGTGCTAGCCCATTACTAGAACCCTACGAGCAGTACTTC.

This clonotype was observed a handful of times. This chain connects TRBV7-6 to TRBJ1-4, with D possibly TRBD1 on 5 matching bases. From germline, CDR1 is SGHVS and CDR2 FNYEAQ. V was cut by 5 bases and J by 8 bases, with 18 bases left in between. This CDR3 is built from 15 residues. CDR3 DNA sequence: TGTGCCAGCAGCCTGGAGAGGGGAATAGGGGAAAAACTGTTTTTT. It is translated as CASSLERGIGEKLFF.

Ten or more counts support this clonotype. The chain recombines TRBV6-1 with TRBJ1-6; no clear D. Trimming took 4 bases from V and 7 from J, leaving 8 bases between them. The CDR3 is 13 residues long. CDR1 and CDR2 from the germline V gene are MNHNS and SASEGT. CDR3 region: CASSVGWNSPLHF. CDR3 coding DNA: TGTGCCAGCAGTGTAGGGTGGAATTCACCCCTCCACTTT.

This clonotype has at least ten counts. The gene calls are TRBV7-2 and TRBJ2-3; no firm D call. The V gene's germline CDR1 is SGHTA and CDR2 FQGNSA. Trimming took 1 base from V and 2 from J, leaving 16 bases between them. The CDR3 extends over 17 amino acids. The CDR3: CASSLGSRSQSTDTQYF. In DNA form, the CDR3 reads TGTGCCAGCAGCTTAGGGAGCCGGTCGCAGTCCACAGATACGCAGTATTTT.

This clonotype was detected only a few times. This chain links TRBV30 with TRBJ1-2; 8 bases align to TRBD1. This CDR3 comprises 17 residues. Germline loops: CDR1 GTSNPN, CDR2 SVGIG (reference sequence). The V gene end was trimmed by 1 base and the J gene end by 4 bases; junction bases not matched to a gene: 14. The CDR3 region has the DNA TGTGCCTGGAGTGCCCCCCCCCACACAGGGGGGACCTATGGCTACACCTTC. This encodes CAWSAPPHTGGTYGYTF. Based on the CDR3 plus reference TRBV30 and TRBJ1-2, the full variable domain is SQTIHQWPATLVQPVGSPLSLECTVEGTSNPNLYWYRQAAGRGLQLLFYSVGIGQISSEVPQNLSASRPQDRQFILSSKKLLLSDSGFYLCAWSAPPHTGGTYGYTFGSGTRLTVV.

This clonotype was observed a handful of times. The chain carries TRBV7-8 and TRBJ2-1; 8 positions agree with TRBD1. Germline V gives CDR1 SGHVS, CDR2 FQNEAQ. The V segment lost 5 bases and the J segment 12 bases; nucleotides outside the gene matches: 12. The CDR3 is 14 residues long. The CDR3 DNA reads as TGTGCCAGCAGCCCGCGGACAGGGTTTGGATGGCAGTTCTTC. Amino acids: CASSPRTGFGWQFF. Variable domain in full (rest from reference TRBV7-8 and TRBJ2-1): GAGVSQSPRYKVAKRGQDVALRCDPISGHVSLFWYQQALGQGPEFLTYFQNEAQLDKSGLPSDRFFAERPEGSVSTLKIQRTQQEDSAVYLCASSPRTGFGWQFFGPGTRLTVL.

The rearrangement links TRBV2 to TRBJ2-2, with 8 bases aligning to TRBD2. The CDR3 is 14 residues long. V was clipped by 6 bases and J by 1 base; unmatched bases: 1. Germline V gives CDR1 SNHLY, CDR2 FYNNEI. CDR3 sequence: CASRTSENTGELFF. The DNA of the CDR3 is TGTGCCAGCAGGACTAGCGAGAACACCGGGGAGCTGTTTTTT. Supplemented by reference TRBV2 and TRBJ2-2, the full variable domain reads EPEVTQTPSHQVTQMGQEVILRCVPISNHLYFYWYRQILGQKVEFLVSFYNNEISEKSEIFDDQFSVERPDGSNFTLKIRSTKLEDSAMYFCASRTSENTGELFFGEGSRLTVL.

CDR3 residues: CASSPTPRQNTEAFF. In DNA form, the CDR3 reads TGTGCCAGCAGTCCGACCCCTCGACAAAACACTGAAGCTTTCTTT. This chain uses TRBV12-3 or TRBV12-4 with TRBJ1-1; no reliable D call. The CDR3 is 15 amino acids. Trimming stripped 5 bases from V and 2 bases from J, with 15 bases between.

There are many counts of this clonotype. The genes are TRBV6-1 and TRBJ1-2; D unclear. V lost 3 bases to trimming and J lost 6 bases, with 11 bases between them. Per the germline V gene, CDR1 is MNHNS and CDR2 is SASEGT. There are 13 residues in the CDR3. The CDR3 loop reads CASSDIAFNGYTF. The DNA of the CDR3 is TGTGCCAGCAGTGACATAGCTTTTAATGGCTACACCTTC.